Listed below are T cell receptor beta chains from one sample, sequenced in a study of cytomegalovirus exposure and HLA in healthy donors. The data were produced by immunoSEQ multiplex PCR, yet TCRdb's version contains in-frame clones alone and is incomplete. The data show 120,000 to 150,000 clones, approximately 79% seen once. Sequencing was performed on PBMCs. The receptors here all came from a woman between 25 and 40 years old in good health and CMV-seronegative. Each CDR3 is given with its conserved first and last residue. A D gene is named only where the DNA matches it firmly. Some rows mark clone size as missing; the rest say once, few, many or name a class of expanded clone.

CDR3 length	V gene	clone size	D gene	J gene	CDR3 DNA	CDR3 protein
15	TRBV5-1	-	TRBD1	TRBJ1-4	TGCGCCAGCAGCTTCGGGACAGGGGAGGGTGAAAAACTGTTTTTT	CASSFGTGEGEKLFF
15	TRBV4-1	few	-	TRBJ1-2	TGCGCCAGCAGCCACCCTGGGTCAGGGAACTATGGCTACACCTTC	CASSHPGSGNYGYTF
15	TRBV7-9	-	-	TRBJ2-1	TGTGCCAGCGGGGGGGACAGGAGCTCCTACAATGAGCAGTTCTTC	CASGGDRSSYNEQFF
14	TRBV9	-	-	TRBJ2-1	TGTGCCAGCAGCCTCGCCGCGGGATACAATGAGCAGTTCTTC	CASSLAAGYNEQFF
13	TRBV13	once	TRBD2	TRBJ2-2	TGTGCCAGCAGATTTGGGAGGGCCGGGGAGCTGTTTTTT	CASRFGRAGELFF
15	TRBV27	-	TRBD2	TRBJ2-7	TGTGCCAGCAGTCGCCGGGCGGGAGGTTCCTACGAGCAGTACTTC	CASSRRAGGSYEQYF
15	TRBV2	-	-	TRBJ2-1	TGTGCCAGCACCCAGGCCAGAGCCCCCTACAATGAGCAGTTCTTC	CASTQARAPYNEQFF
19	TRBV9	-	TRBD2	TRBJ2-2	TGTGCCAGCAGCGGCTTGGGGGCGGGGGGACCATATCACACCGGGGAGCTGTTTTTT	CASSGLGAGGPYHTGELFF
14	TRBV5-5	-	TRBD1	TRBJ1-4	TGTGCCAGCAGCCCACAGGGGGCGAGTGAAAAACTGTTTTTT	CASSPQGASEKLFF
15	TRBV29-1	-	TRBD2	TRBJ2-3	TGCAGCGTTGAGGGTACGAGCGGGGCCACAGATACGCAGTATTTT	CSVEGTSGATDTQYF
13	TRBV18	-	-	TRBJ1-1	TGTGCCAGCTCGAAGGGCGGGGGCACTGAAGCTTTCTTT	CASSKGGGTEAFF
15	TRBV5-1	few	-	TRBJ1-4	TGCGCCAGCAGCGTCCCGGGATCTGGTAATGAAAAACTGTTTTTT	CASSVPGSGNEKLFF
18	TRBV4-3	-	-	TRBJ1-6	TGCGCCAGCAGCCAAGATTCCGACAGGAGCTCCTATAATTCACCCCTCCACTTT	CASSQDSDRSSYNSPLHF
13	TRBV19	-	-	TRBJ2-3	TGTGCCAGTAGTGTGGTGTCGGCAGATACGCAGTATTTT	CASSVVSADTQYF
15	TRBV15	-	TRBD2	TRBJ2-5	TGTGCCACCAGCAGGGTGCTAGCGGGGAGGGAGACCCAGTACTTC	CATSRVLAGRETQYF
13	TRBV18	-	-	TRBJ2-5	TGTGCCAGCTCTCAGGGTATACAAGAGACCCAGTACTTC	CASSQGIQETQYF
13	TRBV5-1	few	-	TRBJ1-2	TGCGCCAGCTCATCAGGGTTAAACTATGGCTACACCTTC	CASSSGLNYGYTF
15	TRBV4-1	-	-	TRBJ1-4	TGCGCCAGCAGCCGGAGAGCGGCGGCTAATGAAAAACTGTTTTTT	CASSRRAAANEKLFF
11	TRBV20-1	-	-	TRBJ1-2	TGCAGTGCTTCGACAGACTATGGCTACACCTTC	CSASTDYGYTF
14	TRBV7-3	-	-	TRBJ2-7	TGTGCCAGCAGCTTAGCGGGACCAAGCTACGAGCAGTACTTC	CASSLAGPSYEQYF
16	TRBV7-2	-	TRBD2	TRBJ2-3	TGTGCCAGCAGCCTGAGACTAGCGGGAGGGGCAGATACGCAGTATTTT	CASSLRLAGGADTQYF
16	TRBV10-3	-	TRBD1	TRBJ1-4	TGTGCCATCAGTGGGGACGACAGGGGGTTTAATGAAAAACTGTTTTTT	CAISGDDRGFNEKLFF
13	TRBV6-1	few	-	TRBJ1-1	TGTGCCAGCAGGGCCCGGGATAACACTGAAGCTTTCTTT	CASRARDNTEAFF
13	TRBV7-6	-	TRBD1	TRBJ2-7	TGTGCCAGCAGCTTTGGGACAGGGAGAGAGCAGTACTTC	CASSFGTGREQYF
15	TRBV6-1	-	TRBD2	TRBJ2-2	TGTGCCAGCAGTAGCCGCCCTAGCGGGACCGGGGAGCTGTTTTTT	CASSSRPSGTGELFF
15	TRBV14	-	TRBD1	TRBJ2-7	TGTGCCAGCAGCAAAGACAGGGTTTTGAGCTACGAGCAGTACTTC	CASSKDRVLSYEQYF
14	TRBV28	-	TRBD2	TRBJ2-3	TGTGCCAGCAGCAATAGCGGGTCCACAGATACGCAGTATTTT	CASSNSGSTDTQYF
14	TRBV18	-	-	TRBJ2-7	TGTGCCAGCTCACCCGGAGGGGGCATCTACGAGCAGTACTTC	CASSPGGGIYEQYF
16	TRBV5-5	-	-	TRBJ1-3	TGTGCCAGCAGCTTGGTTCGGGAGAAAACTGGAAACACCATATATTTT	CASSLVREKTGNTIYF
18	TRBV12-2	-	-	TRBJ2-7	TGTGCAAGTCGCTTAGTAGTTGGTGGACAGGTTGACCCCTACGAGCAGTACTTC	CASRLVVGGQVDPYEQYF
15	TRBV30	-	TRBD1	TRBJ2-5	TGTGCCTGGAGGGAGGCTGGGGGACAGGGGGAGACCCAGTACTTC	CAWREAGGQGETQYF
14	TRBV10-3	few	-	TRBJ2-3	TGTGCCATCACGGACATGTCTAGCACAGATACGCAGTATTTT	CAITDMSSTDTQYF
12	TRBV2	-	-	TRBJ2-1	TGTGCCAGCAGTTTCGCCTACAATGAGCAGTTCTTC	CASSFAYNEQFF
14	TRBV11-3	-	-	TRBJ2-1	TGTGCCAGCAGCTTAGGTCAACGGGACAATGAGCAGTTCTTC	CASSLGQRDNEQFF
14	TRBV6-6	-	TRBD1	TRBJ2-7	TGTGCCAGCAGTAAACGGGACAGGGTAAACGAGCAGTACTTC	CASSKRDRVNEQYF
14	TRBV6-6	-	-	TRBJ2-7	TGTGCCAGCAGTTACCGTAACAGGGATTACGAGCAGTACTTC	CASSYRNRDYEQYF
13	TRBV25-1	once	TRBD2	TRBJ2-7	TGTGAGCTAGCGGGAGCGCCAACATACGAGCAGTACTTC	CELAGAPTYEQYF
15	TRBV19	-	-	TRBJ1-5	TGTGCCAGTAGTATAGCGACAAGCCCGTTTCAGCCCCAGCATTTT	CASSIATSPFQPQHF
15	TRBV30	-	TRBD1	TRBJ2-3	TGTGCCTGGAGTCCTGGACAGGGGGAAACAGATACGCAGTATTTT	CAWSPGQGETDTQYF
14	TRBV19	-	TRBD2	TRBJ2-1	TGTGCCAGTAGTACGCTCCCGGGGGGCAATGAGCAGTTCTTC	CASSTLPGGNEQFF
13	TRBV21-1	once	-	TRBJ1-5	TGTGCCAGCAGCAAAGGTGTCCGGCAGCCCCAGCATTTT	CASSKGVRQPQHF
16	TRBV6-1	-	TRBD1	TRBJ2-5	TGTGCCAGCAGTGAAGCTGGGCAGGGGGCTGGAGAGACCCAGTACTTC	CASSEAGQGAGETQYF
13	TRBV2	once	-	TRBJ2-3	TGTGCCAGCAGGCAGGAAGGTACAGATACGCAGTATTTT	CASRQEGTDTQYF
15	TRBV19	-	-	TRBJ1-4	TGTGCCAGTCTACCCGGGGATGCAACTAATGAAAAACTGTTTTTT	CASLPGDATNEKLFF
15	TRBV5-4	-	-	TRBJ2-2	TGTGCCAGCAGCTTGGCGGCAGGAGGCACCGGGGAGCTGTTTTTT	CASSLAAGGTGELFF
15	TRBV7-9	-	TRBD1	TRBJ2-3	TGTTCCAGCAGCTCCCGACAGGGGGGGTCAGATACGCAGTATTTT	CSSSSRQGGSDTQYF
15	TRBV7-9	-	-	TRBJ2-2	TGTGCCAGCAGCGCATGGGGCCGCAACACCGGGGAGCTGTTTTTT	CASSAWGRNTGELFF